A selection of T cell receptor beta chains follows, all from one sample in a study of cytomegalovirus exposure and HLA in healthy donors. Clones were sequenced by immunoSEQ multiplex PCR, and TCRdb holds only the in-frame ones, with some missing. The table includes about 190,000 clones, approximately 82% detected once. Sequences were obtained from PBMCs. These receptors all come from a middle-aged man in good health and CMV-seropositive. CDR3s include the opening cysteine and the closing phenylalanine or tryptophan. The D gene is left open where the match is weak. The size of a clone is reported for some rows only, either as once, few or many, or as a class for expanded clones.

v_call: TRBV9
clone_size: once
d_call: TRBD2
j_call: TRBJ2-5
cdr3_aa: CASTGGVGETQYF
cdr3_nt: TGTGCCAGCACGGGGGGGGTTGGTGAGACCCAGTACTTC

v_call: TRBV7-2
clone_size: .
d_call: TRBD2
j_call: TRBJ2-7
cdr3_aa: CASSPTGTRVSYEQYF
cdr3_nt: TGTGCCAGCAGCCCAACAGGGACTAGAGTCTCCTACGAGCAGTACTTC

v_call: TRBV10-2
clone_size: .
d_call: .
j_call: TRBJ1-2
cdr3_aa: CASRGQGWGYTF
cdr3_nt: TGCGCCAGCAGAGGGCAGGGTTGGGGCTACACCTTC

v_call: TRBV2
clone_size: .
d_call: .
j_call: TRBJ2-3
cdr3_aa: CASLYEVSGTDTQYF
cdr3_nt: TGTGCCAGCCTCTACGAGGTGTCGGGCACAGATACGCAGTATTTT

v_call: TRBV28
clone_size: .
d_call: .
j_call: TRBJ2-3
cdr3_aa: CASSLSGITDTQYF
cdr3_nt: TGTGCCAGCAGTTTGTCAGGGATTACAGATACGCAGTATTTT

v_call: TRBV5-1
clone_size: few
d_call: .
j_call: TRBJ1-3
cdr3_aa: CASSDQQGSGNTIYF
cdr3_nt: TGCGCCAGCAGCGACCAACAGGGATCTGGAAACACCATATATTTT

v_call: TRBV4-1
clone_size: once
d_call: TRBD2
j_call: TRBJ2-5
cdr3_aa: CASSPTSAQETQYF
cdr3_nt: TGCGCCAGCAGCCCCACTAGCGCTCAAGAGACCCAGTACTTC

v_call: TRBV5-1
clone_size: .
d_call: .
j_call: TRBJ2-5
cdr3_aa: CASSLTRSETQYF
cdr3_nt: TGCGCCAGCAGCTTAACGCGATCGGAGACCCAGTACTTC

v_call: TRBV19
clone_size: .
d_call: TRBD2
j_call: TRBJ2-1
cdr3_aa: CASSPGLAVYNEQFF
cdr3_nt: TGTGCCAGTAGTCCCGGACTAGCAGTATACAATGAGCAGTTCTTC

v_call: TRBV5-6
clone_size: .
d_call: .
j_call: TRBJ2-3
cdr3_aa: CASSSLRDSQQGRDTQYF
cdr3_nt: TGTGCCAGCAGCTCGTTGAGGGACTCTCAACAGGGGAGGGATACGCAGTATTTT

v_call: TRBV6-1
clone_size: .
d_call: .
j_call: TRBJ2-7
cdr3_aa: CASDVAYSYEQYF
cdr3_nt: TGTGCCAGTGACGTAGCGTACTCCTACGAGCAGTACTTC

v_call: TRBV6-1
clone_size: once
d_call: .
j_call: TRBJ1-1
cdr3_aa: CASSPQGNTEAFF
cdr3_nt: TGTGCCAGCAGTCCCCAGGGGAACACTGAAGCTTTCTTT

v_call: TRBV15
clone_size: .
d_call: .
j_call: TRBJ2-4
cdr3_aa: CATSRQGLIAKNIQYF
cdr3_nt: TGTGCCACCAGCAGACAGGGACTGATAGCCAAAAACATTCAGTACTTC

v_call: TRBV6-5
clone_size: .
d_call: .
j_call: TRBJ2-2
cdr3_aa: CASSYGTTDTGELFF
cdr3_nt: TGTGCCAGCAGTTACGGGACAACTGACACCGGGGAGCTGTTTTTT

v_call: TRBV5-1
clone_size: .
d_call: TRBD1
j_call: TRBJ2-7
cdr3_aa: CASSPGTGGYEQYF
cdr3_nt: TGCGCCAGCAGCCCGGGGACAGGGGGGTACGAGCAGTACTTC

v_call: TRBV5-1
clone_size: .
d_call: .
j_call: TRBJ1-1
cdr3_aa: CASSFTGRGETEAFF
cdr3_nt: TGCGCCAGCAGCTTTACAGGGAGGGGGGAGACTGAAGCTTTCTTT

v_call: TRBV4-1
clone_size: .
d_call: .
j_call: TRBJ2-5
cdr3_aa: CAGSQDGEAAQETQYF
cdr3_nt: TGCGCCGGCAGCCAAGATGGCGAAGCGGCACAAGAGACCCAGTACTTC

v_call: TRBV27
clone_size: .
d_call: TRBD2
j_call: TRBJ2-1
cdr3_aa: CASSLGLAVYNEQFF
cdr3_nt: TGTGCCAGCAGTTTGGGACTAGCGGTATACAATGAGCAGTTCTTC